One and the same sample provided the 18 T cell receptor beta chains below, sequenced in a study of T cell changes during pregnancy in multiple sclerosis. Clones were read by immunoSEQ multiplex PCR, and TCRdb kept only the in-frame ones, dropping some. The table has about 54,000 clones, approximately 90% seen once. Source: CD4+ T cells from peripheral blood mononuclear cells, taken in the first trimester of pregnancy. These receptors originate from a female donor with multiple sclerosis, enrolled in a pregnancy study.

The chain combines TRBV4-3 with TRBJ1-2; D perhaps matches TRBD1 (5 bases). This CDR3 spans 15 amino acids. V shed 0 bases and J shed 8 bases, with 16 bases lying between them. Germline V gene lookup returns CDR1 LGHNA and CDR2 YSLEER. CDR3 loop: CASSQDPGGGDGYTF. CDR3 nucleotide sequence: TGCGCCAGCAGCCAAGATCCGGGGGGGGGTGACGGCTACACCTTC.

The chain links TRBV7-8 to TRBJ2-7; D is undetermined. The CDR3 has 13 residues. CDR1 and CDR2 (germline): SGHVS, FQNEAQ. V lost 1 base and J lost 4, with 8 bases in between. The CDR3 DNA reads TGTGCCAGCAGCTTAGTTGAGGATTACGAGCAGTACTTC. This gives the protein CASSLVEDYEQYF.

The J gene is TRBJ2-7, the V gene TRBV27; TRBD1 matches 9 bases. The length of the CDR3 is 15 residues. Per the germline V gene, CDR1 is MNHEY and CDR2 is SMNVEV (reference sequence). V dropped 3 bases and J dropped 5; count of bases not matched to a gene: 8. DNA of the CDR3: TGTGCCAGCAGTTTTGGGGACAGGGTTAACCACGAGCAGTACTTC. It translates to CASSFGDRVNHEQYF.

This sequence joins TRBV14 and TRBJ1-2; a possible D gene is TRBD1 (5 bases). V lost 0 bases, J lost 5 bases, and 13 bases lay in between. CDR3 length: 15 amino acids. Per the germline V gene, CDR1 is SGHDN and CDR2 is FVKESK. In nucleotides, the CDR3 is TGTGCCAGCAGCCAAGATTGGGCAGACAGATATGGCTACACCTTC. As protein: CASSQDWADRYGYTF.

This clone was counted many times. The chain links TRBV6-5 to TRBJ1-6; 9 nucleotides line up with TRBD1. V trimming: 6 bases; J trimming: 10 bases; junction bases outside the gene matches: 7. Per the germline V gene, CDR1 is MNHEY and CDR2 is SVGAGI. The CDR3 length is 14 residues. CDR3 DNA: TGTGCCAGCAGCAGACAGGGGGTTGGATCACCCCTCCACTTT. It yields the protein CASSRQGVGSPLHF.

This chain connects TRBV30 to TRBJ1-5; 9 nucleotides match TRBD1. This CDR3 is 14 amino acids long. V was clipped by 2 bases and J by 7 bases; unmatched bases: 6. CDR1 is GTSNPN and CDR2 is SVGIG in the germline V gene (reference sequence). DNA for the CDR3: TGTGCCTGGAGTACAGGGGGCCGAGGACAGCCCCAGCATTTT. Its translation: CAWSTGGRGQPQHF.

The chain couples TRBV13 to TRBJ2-1; TRBD1 matches 9 bases. The CDR3 contains 19 residues. Germline-derived CDR1 and CDR2 are PRHDT and FYEKMQ (reference sequence). J gave up 2 bases and V 7 bases, and 18 bases lay outside the gene matches. The CDR3 reads CASTPYRGQLGATYNEQFF. In DNA form, the CDR3 reads TGTGCCAGCACCCCATACAGGGGGCAACTGGGAGCGACCTACAATGAGCAGTTCTTC.

The V gene is TRBV6-1, the J gene TRBJ2-3; TRBD2 matches at 8 bases. Germline assignment: CDR1 MNHNS and CDR2 SASEGT. The V and J ends lost 9 bases and 6 bases, in that order; junction bases with no gene match: 11. The CDR3 extends over 14 amino acids. The CDR3 protein is CASVQAGARDTQYF. The CDR3 bases are TGTGCCAGTGTACAAGCGGGAGCACGGGATACGCAGTATTTT.

The rearrangement joins TRBV13 to TRBJ2-3; 11 nucleotides line up with TRBD2. The J segment lost 1 base and the V segment lost 5 bases, leaving 5 bases of the junction unmatched. The CDR3 sequence is 16 residues long. Germline V CDR1 and CDR2: PRHDT, FYEKMQ (reference sequence). The CDR3 loop reads CASSKTSGARTDTQYF. DNA of the CDR3: TGTGCCAGCAGCAAGACTAGCGGGGCGCGCACAGATACGCAGTATTTT.

The chain recombines TRBV7-2 with TRBJ2-1, with D perhaps matching TRBD2 (6 bases). The CDR3 has 13 residues. Between the trimmed V and J ends, which lost 5 bases and 7 bases, there was a span of 12 bases. Germline V gene sequence: CDR1 SGHTA, CDR2 FQGNSA. Here the CDR3 reads CASSPTSLNEQFF. The CDR3 region has the DNA TGTGCCAGCAGCCCGACTAGTTTGAATGAGCAGTTCTTC.

V is TRBV2 and J is TRBJ1-6, with D perhaps TRBD1 (5 bases). Trimming took 7 bases from V and 14 from J, leaving 18 bases between them. Germline assignment: CDR1 SNHLY and CDR2 FYNNEI. The CDR3 is 13 amino acids. The CDR3 loop is CASTRDRTLSLHF. The DNA of the CDR3 is TGTGCCAGCACCCGAGACAGAACTTTGTCCCTCCACTTT. The whole variable domain, remainder taken from reference TRBV2 and TRBJ1-6, is EPEVTQTPSHQVTQMGQEVILRCVPISNHLYFYWYRQILGQKVEFLVSFYNNEISEKSEIFDDQFSVERPDGSNFTLKIRSTKLEDSAMYFCASTRDRTLSLHFGNGTRLTVT.

The chain employs TRBV5-8 and TRBJ2-3; TRBD2 aligns across 12 bases. With 4 bases clipped from V and 1 base from J, the junction kept 4 bases outside the gene matches. The CDR3 loop spans 16 amino acids. The V gene's germline CDR1 is SGHTS and CDR2 YDEGEE. This CDR3 is CASSPRLAGGTDTQYF. The DNA of the CDR3 is TGTGCCAGCAGCCCCAGACTAGCGGGAGGCACAGATACGCAGTATTTT.

This chain links TRBV7-9 with TRBJ1-4; 9 bases are shared with TRBD1. Germline V gene lookup returns CDR1 SEHNR and CDR2 FQNEAQ (reference sequence). V lost 5 bases and J lost 1; bases outside the gene matches: 5. The CDR3 has 16 residues. This chain's CDR3 is CASSPNRGRTNEKLFF. CDR3 bases: TGTGCCAGCAGCCCGAACAGGGGGCGAACTAATGAAAAACTGTTTTTT.

The gene calls are TRBV10-1 and TRBJ1-3; 10 bases are shared with TRBD1. Germline V CDR1 and CDR2: WNHNN, SYGVQD (reference sequence). CDR3 length: 15 residues. The ends lost 6 bases at V and 6 bases at J; junction bases unmatched: 8. CDR3 region: CASRPGTGVENTIYF. The CDR3 DNA reads as TGCGCCAGCAGACCCGGGACAGGGGTGGAAAACACCATATATTTT.

V usage is TRBV19 and J usage is TRBJ1-1, with 9 bases identical to TRBD1. Germline lookup yields CDR1 LNHDA and CDR2 SQIVND (reference sequence). The CDR3 has 16 amino acids. With V trimmed by 6 bases and J by 1 base, 9 bases remained unmatched. The CDR3 sequence: CASSMTGTGTNTEAFF. The CDR3 nucleotides read TGTGCCAGTAGCATGACCGGGACAGGGACGAACACTGAAGCTTTCTTT.

The chain combines TRBV25-1 with TRBJ1-1; weak D call: TRBD1 (6 bases). The CDR3 extends over 14 amino acids. CDR1 and CDR2 (germline): MGHDK, SYGVNS. V was cut by 2 bases and J by 7 bases, with 14 bases left in between. The DNA of the CDR3 is TGTGCCAGCAGTGAACCAGGGGAGGGCGGTGAAGCTTTCTTT. Amino acid sequence: CASSEPGEGGEAFF.

The V call is TRBV14, the J call TRBJ2-7; 8 nucleotides line up with TRBD2. This CDR3 spans 14 amino acids. V was pared by 4 bases and J by 2 bases, with 4 bases of the junction left unmatched. Germline CDR1 and CDR2: SGHDN and FVKESK. The CDR3 loop reads CASSRAGGTYEQYF. In DNA form, the CDR3 reads TGTGCCAGCAGCCGGGCGGGAGGAACCTACGAGCAGTACTTC.

This rearrangement joins TRBV7-2 to TRBJ2-1, with 12 bases fitting TRBD1. The CDR3 spans 15 residues. With V trimmed by 3 bases and J by 7 bases, 4 bases remained unmatched. The V gene's germline CDR1 is SGHTA and CDR2 FQGNSA. In nucleotides, the CDR3 is TGTGCCAGCAGCTTGGGACAGGGGGCATGGAATGAGCAGTTCTTC. Translating gives CASSLGQGAWNEQFF.